These 2 T cell receptor beta chains originate from one sample sequenced in a study of vaccination effects on CD4 cells after COVID-19. Sequenced by immunoSEQ multiplex PCR; TCRdb stores in-frame clones only, minus some. The sample shows about 61,000 clones, roughly 79% of them seen only once. Prior to sequencing, the ViraFEST assay stimulated PBMC with viral peptide pools, which expanded the antigen-specific CD4+ T cells. The culture ran for 10 days before CD4+ T cells were isolated. Their antigens are not known. This sample comprised CD4+ T cells from PBMCs cultured with HCoV-229E spike peptides, obtained before COVID-19 vaccination. These TCRs come from a human donor who received a COVID-19 vaccine.

V is TRBV6-5 and J is TRBJ1-2, with 7 positions matching TRBD1. CDR1 is MNHEY and CDR2 is SVGAGI in the germline V gene. CDR3 size: 14 residues. V was pared by 4 bases and J by 0 bases, with 2 bases of the junction left unmatched. CDR3 in amino acids: CASSFDRANYGYTF. In nucleotides, the CDR3 is TGTGCCAGCAGTTTTGACAGGGCTAACTATGGCTACACCTTC.

This clone was seen a single time. The chain is built from TRBV18 and TRBJ2-3; D may be TRBD2 (6 bases). The CDR3 is 14 amino acids. Germline lookup yields CDR1 KGHSH and CDR2 LQKENI. Trimming removed 3 bases at V and 4 bases at J, with 11 bases between. The CDR3 coding sequence is TGTGCCAGCTCACCGCGGGGTTCGGCAGATACGCAGTATTTT. Its protein is CASSPRGSADTQYF.